The 30 T cell receptor beta chains below were found in one sample sequenced in a study of shared clonotypes between healthy human individuals. TCRdb's copy holds only in-frame clones and misses some; the assay was immunoSEQ multiplex PCR. This sample has about 610,000 clones; less than 98% occur once, and the top ten carry roughly 0.05%. Sequences were obtained from naive CD4+ T cells sorted from blood. As for subset: CD45RA+ positively selected. These receptors all stem from a woman in her thirties in good health.

This rearrangement joins TRBV2 to TRBJ2-2; 12 bases line up with TRBD1. This CDR3 spans 16 amino acids. J gave up 6 bases and V 7 bases, and 9 bases lay outside the gene matches. Germline values: CDR1 SNHLY, CDR2 FYNNEI. The CDR3 is CASIRDRGLISGELFF. The CDR3 DNA is TGTGCCAGCATCCGGGACAGGGGGCTTATATCCGGGGAGCTGTTTTTT.

The chain joins TRBV4-1 to TRBJ2-2, with D possibly being TRBD1 (5 bases). The V end was cut by 2 bases, the J end by 7 bases, with 8 bases between. This CDR3 is built from 13 residues. CDR1 is MGHRA, CDR2 YSYEKL, per germline. CDR3 residues: CASSQLGVGELFF. The CDR3 nucleotides are TGCGCCAGCAGCCAACTAGGGGTCGGGGAGCTGTTTTTT.

The chain has TRBV27 and TRBJ1-4, with TRBD1 as a possible D gene (5 bases). V lost 3 bases, J lost 8 bases, and 16 bases lay in between. The V gene's germline CDR1 is MNHEY and CDR2 SMNVEV (reference sequence). This CDR3 has 15 amino acids. CDR3 residues: CASSFSGTIQEKLFF. The CDR3, as DNA: TGTGCCAGCAGTTTCTCCGGGACGATCCAAGAAAAACTGTTTTTT.

The gene calls are TRBV29-1 and TRBJ1-2; D ambiguous. The CDR3 covers 12 residues. V was trimmed by 1 base and J by 4 bases, leaving 7 bases between them. Germline V gives CDR1 SQVTM, CDR2 ANQGSEA. In DNA form, the CDR3 reads TGCAGCGTTGAAGGTCGGACCTATGGCTACACCTTC. This sequence encodes CSVEGRTYGYTF.

This clone was detected only once. This rearrangement joins TRBV9 to TRBJ2-2; the match to TRBD2 covers 8 bases. Unmatched junction bases numbered 1, after V lost 3 bases and J lost 0 bases. This CDR3 has 15 residues. Germline-derived CDR1 and CDR2 are SGDLS and YYNGEE. This CDR3 is CASSAGLANTGELFF. DNA for the CDR3: TGTGCCAGCAGCGCGGGACTAGCGAACACCGGGGAGCTGTTTTTT.

The CDR3 loop reads CASSISPRGPDTQYF. The DNA for the CDR3 is TGTGCCAGTAGTATAAGTCCAAGGGGTCCAGATACGCAGTATTTT. The V gene is TRBV19, the J gene TRBJ2-3, with TRBD1 as a possible D gene (5 bases). The CDR3 spans 15 residues. Germline V gene sequence: CDR1 LNHDA, CDR2 SQIVND (reference sequence). Deletions cut 2 bases from V and 4 bases from J, with 13 bases between.

V and J are TRBV4-1 and TRBJ1-5; D is possibly TRBD1 (5 bases). V shed 2 bases and J shed 4 bases, with 9 bases lying between them. The CDR3 spans 14 residues. Looked up from germline, CDR1 is MGHRA and CDR2 is YSYEKL. The CDR3 nucleotides are TGCGCCAGCAGCCAATCGAGGGGAAATCAGCCCCAGCATTTT. Translating it yields CASSQSRGNQPQHF.

Points on this clone: The sample carries other DNA sequences with the same CDR3. The chain carries TRBV5-1 and TRBJ2-3; no definite D call. Per germline, CDR1 SGHRS and CDR2 YFSETQ. There are 13 residues in the CDR3. V lost 3 bases, J lost 0 bases, and 5 bases lay in between. In DNA, the CDR3 is TGCGCCAGCAGCTCGACTAGCACAGATACGCAGTATTTT. This translates into CASSSTSTDTQYF.

The chain employs TRBV6-5 and TRBJ2-5, with D maybe TRBD2 (7 bases). Germline loops: CDR1 MNHEY, CDR2 SVGAGI. The CDR3 has 15 amino acids. V lost 0 bases to trimming and J lost 9 bases, with 17 bases between them. CDR3 protein: CASSYSRGGKTAQYF. The CDR3 coding sequence is TGTGCCAGCAGTTACTCGAGGGGGGGAAAAACGGCCCAGTACTTC.

In its sample, this clone was seen once. This chain joins TRBV7-3 and TRBJ2-1; D uncertain. This CDR3 is 15 amino acids long. The V gene lost 0 bases and the J gene lost 6 bases, with 12 bases spanning the gap. From germline, CDR1 is SGHTA and CDR2 FQGTGA. This chain's CDR3 is CASSLTRTTRNEQFF. The CDR3 bases are TGTGCCAGCAGCTTAACTAGGACCACCCGCAATGAGCAGTTCTTC.

The chain joins TRBV4-1 to TRBJ2-7; weak D call: TRBD1 (6 bases). The CDR3 runs to 16 residues. Germline-derived CDR1 and CDR2 are MGHRA and YSYEKL. V was shortened by 3 bases and J by 1 base, with 16 bases between the two germline ends. Written as DNA, the CDR3 is TGCGCCAGCAGCCACCTCACAGGGTACTTGTCCTACGAGCAGTACTTC. Its protein product is CASSHLTGYLSYEQYF.

The chain has TRBV11-2 and TRBJ2-7; TRBD1 might be the D (6 bases). Germline CDR1 is SGHAT and CDR2 is FQNNGV. This CDR3 has 15 amino acids. Trimming took 6 bases from V and 0 from J, leaving 15 bases between them. DNA for the CDR3: TGTGCCAGCAGTTCAGGGGCAGCTCCCTCCTACGAGCAGTACTTC. This sequence encodes CASSSGAAPSYEQYF.

This clone appeared a single time. The chain has TRBV28 and TRBJ1-2; D might be TRBD1 (6 bases). The germline V and J ends were trimmed by 9 bases and 5 bases, with 16 bases remaining between them. The CDR3 length is 13 residues. CDR1 MDHEN and CDR2 SYDVKM come from the germline V gene. This CDR3 reads CASSPGGGYGYTF. The CDR3 bases are TGTGCCAGTTCTCCCGGGGGCGGGTATGGCTACACCTTC.

A single count supports this clone. V and J are TRBV19 and TRBJ2-3; TRBD1 matches 7 bases. The CDR3 runs to 15 residues. The germline V gene has CDR1 LNHDA and CDR2 SQIVND (reference sequence). J lost 0 bases, V lost 4 bases, and 4 bases had no gene match. Here the CDR3 DNA reads TGTGCCAGTAGTAGGGGACAGATAAGCACAGATACGCAGTATTTT. It is translated as CASSRGQISTDTQYF.

Here the CDR3 reads CASRPDRVYDTQYF. CDR3 in DNA: TGTGCCAGCAGACCGGACAGGGTCTACGATACGCAGTATTTT. The V and J genes are TRBV6-5 and TRBJ2-3, with 8 bases lining up with TRBD1. Germline CDR1 MNHEY, CDR2 SVGAGI. Trimming took 6 bases from V and 6 from J; bases not matched to a gene: 8. The CDR3 is 14 amino acids.

This clone was seen a single time. The V gene is TRBV10-3, the J gene TRBJ2-3; D gene ambiguous. The CDR3 sequence is 14 residues long. The V gene lost 9 bases and the J gene lost 0 bases, with 13 bases spanning the gap. CDR1 ENHRY and CDR2 SYGVKD come from the germline V gene. The CDR3 nucleotides read TGTGCCATACGGAAATCTCCTAGCACAGATACGCAGTATTTT. Translating gives CAIRKSPSTDTQYF.

This chain links TRBV10-3 with TRBJ2-3; D remains ambiguous. The germline V gene has CDR1 ENHRY and CDR2 SYGVKD. The CDR3 sequence is 11 residues long. Between the trimmed V and J ends, which lost 8 bases and 5 bases, there was a span of 8 bases. CDR3 loop: CAIGPKDTQYF. The CDR3 bases are TGTGCCATCGGCCCAAAAGATACGCAGTATTTT.

The genes are TRBV6-1 and TRBJ1-4; D possibly corresponds to TRBD1 (5 bases). CDR3 length: 17 amino acids. The germline V gene has CDR1 MNHNS and CDR2 SASEGT. The germline V and J ends were trimmed by 4 bases and 8 bases, with 23 bases remaining between them. CDR3 coding DNA: TGTGCCAGCAGTGCATGGACGGACGGGACCACGGGGGAAAAACTGTTTTTT. Translation: CASSAWTDGTTGEKLFF.

This sequence joins TRBV2 and TRBJ2-5; D is uncertain. Trimming removed 2 bases at V and 2 bases at J, with 6 bases between. The length of the CDR3 is 13 residues. Per the germline V gene, CDR1 is SNHLY and CDR2 is FYNNEI. The CDR3 nucleotides are TGTGCCAGCAGTGAAAACAGTCAAGAGACCCAGTACTTC. Protein sequence: CASSENSQETQYF.

CDR3 sequence: CASRRLAGENEQFF. DNA of the CDR3: TGTGCCAGCAGAAGACTAGCGGGGGAGAATGAGCAGTTCTTC. The J gene is TRBJ2-1, the V gene TRBV6-6; 12 bases are a match to TRBD2. Germline CDR1 reads MNHNY; CDR2 reads SVGAGI (reference sequence). The V gene end was trimmed by 6 bases and the J gene end by 7 bases; junction bases not matched to a gene: 4. This CDR3 is 14 amino acids long.

The J gene is TRBJ2-5, the V gene TRBV6-6, with D possibly being TRBD1 (5 bases). V was shortened by 4 bases and J by 2 bases, with 8 bases between the two germline ends. CDR3 length equals 13 residues. Per the germline V gene, CDR1 is MNHNY and CDR2 is SVGAGI (reference sequence). Here the CDR3 reads CASSSDRQETQYF. The CDR3 DNA sequence: TGTGCCAGCAGTTCAGACAGACAAGAGACCCAGTACTTC.

The V and J genes are TRBV6-6 and TRBJ2-7; D might be TRBD1 (6 bases). V lost 2 bases, J lost 0 bases, and 11 bases lay in between. Germline V CDR1 and CDR2: MNHNY, SVGAGI (reference sequence). The CDR3 spans 15 residues. CDR3 in DNA: TGTGCCAGCAGTTACGTTACAGGGTCCTCCTACGAGCAGTACTTC. Translating it yields CASSYVTGSSYEQYF.

About this clone itself: The same CDR3 also results from other DNA sequences found in this sample. The gene calls are TRBV18 and TRBJ2-5; tentative D call: TRBD2 (5 bases). Germline CDR1 KGHSH, CDR2 LQKENI. Trimming left V 3 bases short and J 2 bases short, with 7 bases between. The CDR3 sequence is 13 residues long. In DNA, the CDR3 is TGTGCCAGCTCACCTCCGGGGCAAGAGACCCAGTACTTC. This sequence encodes CASSPPGQETQYF.

This clone came up once. The chain joins TRBV10-1 to TRBJ2-5; TRBD2 agrees at 7 bases. This CDR3 region has 16 residues. The V gene's germline CDR1 is WNHNN and CDR2 SYGVQD (reference sequence). V dropped 6 bases and J dropped 5; count of bases not matched to a gene: 15. The CDR3 loop is CASSPHFAGEGETQYF. As DNA, the CDR3 is TGCGCCAGCAGCCCCCATTTCGCGGGAGAGGGGGAGACCCAGTACTTC.

The rearrangement joins TRBV18 to TRBJ1-5, with TRBD1 matching 11 bases. V gave up 3 bases and J gave up 5 bases; unmatched junction bases: 6. The CDR3 consists of 16 residues. Germline-derived CDR1 and CDR2 are KGHSH and LQKENI. In nucleotides, the CDR3 is TGTGCCAGCTCACCGGGGGGACAGGGGGTTTATCAGCCCCAGCATTTT. Translation gives CASSPGGQGVYQPQHF.

J is TRBJ1-1 and V is TRBV4-2; D unclear. Trimming left V 0 bases short and J 0 bases short, with 17 bases between. CDR1 and CDR2 (germline): LGHNA, YNFKEQ. The CDR3 spans 18 residues. The CDR3 spells CASSQDLGRILMNTEAFF. The CDR3 DNA follows: TGTGCCAGCAGCCAAGATCTAGGACGGATCTTGATGAACACTGAAGCTTTCTTT.

The gene calls are TRBV28 and TRBJ1-4; no definite D call. Germline V gene sequence: CDR1 MDHEN, CDR2 SYDVKM. The CDR3 consists of 15 residues. V dropped 6 bases and J dropped 0 bases, with 11 bases sitting between them. The CDR3 nucleotides are TGTGCCAGCAGGCTACCGTCAGCAACTAATGAAAAACTGTTTTTT. It translates to CASRLPSATNEKLFF.

The V gene is TRBV28, the J gene TRBJ1-1; D call uncertain. This CDR3 is 14 amino acids long. CDR1 MDHEN and CDR2 SYDVKM come from the germline V gene. Trimming shortened V by 3 bases and J by 2 bases, and 10 bases separated the two germline ends. The CDR3, as DNA: TGTGCCAGCAGTTTTCCTGACCGTAACACTGAAGCTTTCTTT. This translates into CASSFPDRNTEAFF. Using reference TRBV28 and TRBJ1-1 for the parts outside the CDR3, the full variable domain is DVKVTQSSRYLVKRTGEKVFLECVQDMDHENMFWYRQDPGLGLRLIYFSYDVKMKEKGDIPEGYSVSREKKERFSLILESASTNQTSMYLCASSFPDRNTEAFFGQGTRLTVV.

The chain employs TRBV5-1 and TRBJ1-1; TRBD1 matches at 8 bases. CDR1 is SGHRS and CDR2 is YFSETQ in the germline V gene. CDR3 size: 16 residues. V shed 0 bases and J 2 bases; nucleotides not matched to a gene: 6. In DNA form, the CDR3 reads TGCGCCAGCAGCTTGGGCTTGACAGGGGATAACACTGAAGCTTTCTTT. It is translated as CASSLGLTGDNTEAFF.

The chain links TRBV28 to TRBJ1-1; 9 bases align to TRBD1. Germline trimming cut 7 bases from V and 6 bases from J; bases unmatched to any gene: 6. CDR3 length: 13 amino acids. Germline loops: CDR1 MDHEN, CDR2 SYDVKM. DNA for the CDR3: TGTGCCAGCACCTCGGGACAGGGCTCTGAAGCTTTCTTT. Translated, it gives CASTSGQGSEAFF.